These 31 T cell receptor beta chains were sequenced from one sample in a study of blood T cell repertoires in COVID-19. Libraries were prepared by immunoSEQ multiplex PCR; TCRdb keeps only in-frame clonotypes and omits some of them. The sample carries around 300,000 clones, 80% to 90% recorded once. The sequencing sample was made of peripheral blood. The receptors here all came from a woman aged 25 to 45 with active or convalescent COVID-19.

The V gene is TRBV27, the J gene TRBJ2-6; the match to TRBD1 covers 7 bases. Germline CDR1 reads MNHEY; CDR2 reads SMNVEV (reference sequence). This CDR3 is 18 amino acids long. V gave up 4 bases and J gave up 2 bases; unmatched junction bases: 11. The CDR3 nucleotides are TGTGCCAGCAGTTACCTTCCGACAGGGCGAGCTGGGGCCAACGTCCTGACTTTC. This sequence encodes CASSYLPTGRAGANVLTF.

CDR3 coding DNA: TGTGCCAGCAGCTTACTGGCTGAAGCTTTCTTT. Amino acid sequence: CASSLLAEAFF. The V and J genes are TRBV5-5 and TRBJ1-1, with unresolved D. The CDR3 runs 11 residues. The germline V and J ends were trimmed by 2 bases and 6 bases, with 5 bases remaining between them. Germline V gene sequence: CDR1 SGHKS, CDR2 YYEKEE (reference sequence).

The chain links TRBV5-1 to TRBJ1-1; possibly TRBD1 for D (5 bases). CDR3 size: 14 residues. Germline loops: CDR1 SGHRS, CDR2 YFSETQ. Trimming left V 2 bases short and J 1 base short, with 9 bases between. CDR3 protein: CASSFKGSNTEAFF. As DNA, the CDR3 is TGCGCCAGCAGCTTTAAGGGGTCGAACACTGAAGCTTTCTTT.

V and J are TRBV9 and TRBJ2-1; 7 bases map to TRBD1. From germline, CDR1 is SGDLS and CDR2 YYNGEE. The CDR3 covers 19 residues. V trimming: 4 bases; J trimming: 2 bases; junction bases outside the gene matches: 18. The CDR3 DNA follows: TGTGCCAGCAGCTCTCGCCGGTCCATGGGCCAGGGGGCCTACAATGAGCAGTTCTTC. It specifies CASSSRRSMGQGAYNEQFF.

The rearrangement links TRBV5-1 to TRBJ2-1, with D uncertain. The CDR3 spans 15 residues. Germline CDR1 SGHRS, CDR2 YFSETQ. Trimming shortened V by 2 bases and J by 9 bases, and 18 bases separated the two germline ends. The CDR3 DNA reads TGCGCCAGCAGCTTCAGTGGCCCCGCGGAGAGTGAGCAGTTCTTC. Encoded protein: CASSFSGPAESEQFF.

The chain joins TRBV9 to TRBJ1-2; possible D gene TRBD1, 6 bases. V lost 1 base to trimming and J lost 0 bases, with 7 bases between them. Germline CDR1 is SGDLS and CDR2 is YYNGEE. The CDR3 covers 14 residues. CDR3 sequence: CASSVQGSNYGYTF. The DNA of the CDR3 is TGTGCCAGCAGCGTACAGGGGTCTAACTATGGCTACACCTTC.

This sequence joins TRBV29-1 and TRBJ2-7; 10 positions match TRBD1. The CDR3 sequence is 13 residues long. The V gene's germline CDR1 is SQVTM and CDR2 ANQGSEA. Germline trimming cut 4 bases from V and 6 bases from J; bases unmatched to any gene: 6. The CDR3 is CSVARQGAIEQYF. DNA for the CDR3: TGCAGCGTTGCCCGACAGGGGGCAATCGAGCAGTACTTC.

The sample holds a few counts of this clone. The rearrangement uses TRBV5-6 and TRBJ2-1; 8 bases are shared with TRBD1. The CDR3 is made up of 14 amino acids. The junction had 9 bases not matched to a gene; V was cut back by 5 bases and J by 8 bases. Germline V lookup: CDR1 SGHDT, CDR2 YYEEEE. DNA of the CDR3: TGTGCCAGCAGGGACCGGGCAGGGGGCTATGAGCAGTTCTTC. Translated, it gives CASRDRAGGYEQFF.

About this clone: The same CDR3 also results from other DNA sequences found in this sample. V is TRBV6-1 and J is TRBJ2-3, with 9 positions matching TRBD2. Per germline, CDR1 MNHNS and CDR2 SASEGT. The CDR3 sequence is 15 residues long. The junction had 3 bases not matched to a gene; V was cut back by 1 base and J by 4 bases. The CDR3 sequence: CASSEGASGADTQYF. CDR3 coding DNA: TGTGCCAGCAGTGAAGGGGCTAGCGGGGCAGATACGCAGTATTTT.

This sequence joins TRBV5-6 and TRBJ2-3, with TRBD1 identical over 12 bases. V lost 5 bases to trimming and J lost 4 bases; unmatched junction nucleotides: 5. Germline lookup yields CDR1 SGHDT and CDR2 YYEEEE. This CDR3 is built from 15 residues. CDR3 residues: CASSDGTGGADTQYF. The CDR3 coding sequence is TGTGCCAGCAGTGATGGGACAGGGGGCGCAGATACGCAGTATTTT. The full variable domain, in which reference TRBV5-6 and TRBJ2-3 provide the parts outside the CDR3, is DAGVTQSPTHLIKTRGQQVTLRCSPKSGHDTVSWYQQALGQGPQFIFQYYEEEERQRGNFPDRFSGHQFPNYSSELNVNALLLGDSALYLCASSDGTGGADTQYFGPGTRLTVL.

The J gene is TRBJ1-5, the V gene TRBV29-1, with 9 bases aligning to TRBD1. This CDR3 is built from 13 residues. Losses at the gene ends were 6 bases for V and 6 bases for J; bases not matched to a gene: 6. Germline V gives CDR1 SQVTM, CDR2 ANQGSEA. The CDR3 is CSVGGQGAQPQHF. CDR3 in DNA: TGCAGCGTCGGGGGACAGGGCGCTCAGCCCCAGCATTTT.

V gene TRBV4-3 combines with J gene TRBJ2-1, with 7 bases identical to TRBD2. Germline CDR1 reads LGHNA; CDR2 reads YSLEER. With V trimmed by 3 bases and J by 3 bases, 8 bases remained unmatched. The CDR3 extends over 16 amino acids. CDR3: CASSHGIGGNYNEQFF. CDR3 bases: TGCGCCAGCAGCCACGGCATCGGGGGGAACTACAATGAGCAGTTCTTC.

This clone was recorded a few times. The V call is TRBV18, the J call TRBJ1-1; 9 bases align to TRBD1. J was trimmed by 5 bases and V by 6 bases; bases with no gene match: 7. CDR3 size: 14 residues. The germline V gene encodes CDR1 KGHSH and CDR2 LQKENI. The CDR3 here is CASSADRGFTEAFF. The CDR3 bases are TGTGCCAGCTCTGCTGACAGGGGGTTTACTGAAGCTTTCTTT.

This rearrangement joins TRBV7-2 to TRBJ2-7; possible D gene TRBD1, 6 bases. This CDR3 has 13 residues. Trimming cost V 5 bases and J 3 bases, with 11 bases left between them. Per germline, CDR1 SGHTA and CDR2 FQGNSA. CDR3 loop: CASSAPGVYEQYF. The CDR3 DNA reads TGTGCCAGCAGCGCCCCAGGGGTCTACGAGCAGTACTTC.

The chain uses TRBV27 and TRBJ1-2; D is ambiguous. This CDR3 spans 13 amino acids. Between the trimmed V and J ends, which lost 0 bases and 7 bases, there was a span of 9 bases. Germline V gives CDR1 MNHEY, CDR2 SMNVEV (reference sequence). The CDR3 DNA follows: TGTGCCAGCAGTTTATCCCGGGGTGGTGGCTACACCTTC. Its protein is CASSLSRGGGYTF.

The chain's CDR3 is CASSLASGGYNEQFF. In DNA form, the CDR3 reads TGTGCCAGCAGCTTGGCTAGCGGGGGCTACAATGAGCAGTTCTTC. The J gene is TRBJ2-1, the V gene TRBV5-4; TRBD2 matches at 10 bases. With V trimmed by 0 bases and J by 3 bases, 0 bases remained unmatched. This CDR3 is built from 15 residues. Germline values: CDR1 SGHNT, CDR2 YYREEE (reference sequence). Full variable domain (remainder filled in from reference TRBV5-4 and TRBJ2-1): ETGVTQSPTHLIKTRGQQVTLRCSSQSGHNTVSWYQQALGQGPQFIFQYYREEENGRGNFPPRFSGLQFPNYSSELNVNALELDDSALYLCASSLASGGYNEQFFGPGTRLTVL.

The gene calls are TRBV10-2 and TRBJ1-2; D is unclear. The CDR3 sequence is 17 residues long. Germline lookup yields CDR1 WSHSY and CDR2 SAAADI. V was shortened by 7 bases and J by 8 bases, with 29 bases between the two germline ends. The CDR3, as DNA: TGCGCCAGCACTTTGAACTGGCGGGGAAATCCCTCGGGGGGCTACACCTTC. Protein sequence: CASTLNWRGNPSGGYTF.

The chain employs TRBV28 and TRBJ1-6, with 8 nucleotides matching TRBD1. Germline values: CDR1 MDHEN, CDR2 SYDVKM. The J segment lost 10 bases and the V segment lost 8 bases, leaving 4 bases of the junction unmatched. CDR3 length equals 12 residues. CDR3 sequence reads: CASDRGGSPLHF. CDR3 coding DNA: TGTGCCAGCGACAGGGGAGGATCACCCCTCCACTTT.

The gene calls are TRBV28 and TRBJ1-4, with a possible D match to TRBD1 (5 bases). V was trimmed by 7 bases and J by 3 bases, leaving 15 bases between them. The CDR3 sequence is 15 residues long. Germline-derived CDR1 and CDR2 are MDHEN and SYDVKM. The DNA of the CDR3 is TGTGCCAGCATTTCCCCCCCAGGGTCTAATGAAAAACTGTTTTTT. Its protein is CASISPPGSNEKLFF.

The chain employs TRBV7-9 and TRBJ2-5; unclear D gene. Germline V gives CDR1 SEHNR, CDR2 FQNEAQ (reference sequence). This CDR3 spans 13 amino acids. The V and J ends lost 6 bases and 2 bases respectively, with 10 bases between them. The CDR3 coding sequence is TGTGCCAGCAGGCCGATCGAGCAAGAGACCCAGTACTTC. This translates into CASRPIEQETQYF.

The CDR3 loop reads CAWSVRGLSYNEQFF. The CDR3 bases are TGTGCCTGGAGTGTTAGGGGCCTTTCTTACAATGAGCAGTTCTTC. This chain connects TRBV30 to TRBJ2-1; possibly TRBD1 for D (5 bases). V was clipped by 0 bases and J by 4 bases, with 13 bases between them. The CDR3 covers 15 residues. Per germline, CDR1 GTSNPN and CDR2 SVGIG (reference sequence). Based on the CDR3 plus reference TRBV30 and TRBJ2-1, the full variable domain is SQTIHQWPATLVQPVGSPLSLECTVEGTSNPNLYWYRQAAGRGLQLLFYSVGIGQISSEVPQNLSASRPQDRQFILSSKKLLLSDSGFYLCAWSVRGLSYNEQFFGPGTRLTVL.

This rearrangement joins TRBV3-1 (or the pseudogene TRBV3-2) to TRBJ1-1; TRBD1 matches 8 bases. The length of the CDR3 is 13 residues. After removal of 1 base from V and 8 bases from J, the junction contained 3 bases not matched to a gene. CDR1 and CDR2 from the germline V gene are LGHDT and YNNKEL (reference sequence). The CDR3 region has the DNA TGTGCCAGCAGCCAAGGGCAGGGGGCCGAAGCTTTCTTT. Protein product: CASSQGQGAEAFF.

This sequence joins TRBV14 and TRBJ2-5; the D gene is possibly TRBD1 (5 bases). The V end lost 4 bases, the J end lost 12 bases, and 15 bases lay between the germline ends. Looked up from germline, CDR1 is SGHDN and CDR2 is FVKESK. This CDR3 is built from 12 residues. The CDR3 loop reads CASSRLRVPEYF. CDR3 DNA: TGTGCCAGCAGCCGGCTCAGGGTTCCCGAGTACTTC.

The V gene is TRBV5-4, the J gene TRBJ2-3, with 7 nucleotides matching TRBD1. This CDR3 contains 15 residues. Unmatched junction bases numbered 8, after V lost 4 bases and J lost 3 bases. Per the germline V gene, CDR1 is SGHNT and CDR2 is YYREEE (reference sequence). CDR3 bases: TGTGCCAGCAGCGATGGGACAGCCATTACAGATACGCAGTATTTT. This encodes CASSDGTAITDTQYF.

The chain combines TRBV28 with TRBJ1-6; D gene ambiguous. Trimming left V 2 bases short and J 10 bases short, with 3 bases between. Per the germline V gene, CDR1 is MDHEN and CDR2 is SYDVKM. This CDR3 contains 11 residues. CDR3: CASSLTSPLHF. In DNA, the CDR3 is TGTGCCAGCAGTTTAACATCACCCCTCCACTTT.

The chain employs TRBV19 and TRBJ1-5; D unresolved. The length of the CDR3 is 13 residues. CDR1 and CDR2 from the germline V gene are LNHDA and SQIVND (reference sequence). Trimming cost V 4 bases and J 5 bases, with 9 bases left between them. The CDR3 DNA reads as TGTGCCAGTAGTACCTACAGTGATCAGCCCCAGCATTTT. It yields the protein CASSTYSDQPQHF.

This sequence joins TRBV9 and TRBJ2-1, with a tentative D call TRBD1 (5 bases). Germline V CDR1 and CDR2: SGDLS, YYNGEE. The CDR3 extends over 15 amino acids. V lost 4 bases to trimming and J lost 8 bases, with 19 bases between them. CDR3 protein: CASSFSPQGSDEQFF. The CDR3 nucleotides read TGTGCCAGCAGCTTTAGTCCCCAGGGAAGCGATGAGCAGTTCTTC.

This chain uses TRBV2 with TRBJ2-2, with a weak D call TRBD2 (6 bases). The CDR3 is made up of 19 amino acids. V was trimmed by 6 bases and J by 0 bases, leaving 23 bases between them. Germline values: CDR1 SNHLY, CDR2 FYNNEI. DNA of the CDR3: TGTGCCAGCAGCGCCCATCTCGGGAGAGGGCACGCGAACACCGGGGAGCTGTTTTTT. Amino acid sequence: CASSAHLGRGHANTGELFF.

The genes are TRBV11-2 and TRBJ1-1, with D tentatively TRBD1 (6 bases). V shed 6 bases and J shed 8 bases, with 19 bases lying between them. Germline-derived CDR1 and CDR2 are SGHAT and FQNNGV. The CDR3 contains 14 residues. CDR3 DNA sequence: TGTGCCAGCAGTCTTGGCACATCCGGGACAGAAGCTTTCTTT. Its protein is CASSLGTSGTEAFF.

This chain connects TRBV30 to TRBJ1-1, with D maybe TRBD1 (5 bases). The CDR3 has 14 residues. The V and J ends lost 0 bases and 0 bases respectively, with 8 bases between them. Germline V gives CDR1 GTSNPN, CDR2 SVGIG (reference sequence). CDR3 sequence: CAWSVKGLNTEAFF. Here the CDR3 DNA reads TGTGCCTGGAGTGTAAAGGGGCTGAACACTGAAGCTTTCTTT.

The rearrangement joins TRBV24-1 to TRBJ2-7; possible D gene TRBD1, 6 bases. This CDR3 has 14 amino acids. Germline V lookup: CDR1 KGHDR, CDR2 SFDVKD. With 5 bases removed from V and 5 bases from J, the gap between germline ends came to 15 bases. CDR3 coding DNA: TGTGCCACCAGTGCGGGCAGGGGTTCCCACGAGCAGTACTTC. This gives the protein CATSAGRGSHEQYF.